This entry concerns a single T cell receptor (beta chain). CDR1 and CDR2 from the germline V gene are SEHNR and FQNEAQ (reference sequence). CDR3 length: 15 residues. Trimming removed 5 bases at V and 3 bases at J, with 14 bases between. Clinical history reported by participants formed the basis on which cohorts were assigned. Repertoires were generated with immunoSEQ multiplex PCR, while TCRdb's copy carries only in-frame clones and drops some. This sample yields 150,000 or so clones, of which 84% are seen a single time; nearly 15% belongs to the top ten. The data were obtained in a study of blood T cell repertoires in COVID-19.

The clonotype comes from a man in his fifties or sixties who had recovered from COVID-19. The material sequenced was PBMCs or T cells enriched from blood (not recorded which). The rearrangement links TRBV7-9 to TRBJ1-5; D unresolved. The CDR3 loop reads CASSPGSAVNQPQHF. The CDR3 DNA is TGTGCCAGCAGCCCCGGGAGCGCAGTCAATCAGCCCCAGCATTTT.